This T cell receptor beta chain was recovered during a study of cytomegalovirus exposure and HLA in healthy donors. The PCR employed 60 Vbeta primers together with 13 Jbeta primers. The table came from immunoSEQ multiplex PCR; TCRdb's copy has only in-frame clones and leaves some out. The sample contains fewer than 250,000 clones, roughly 79% of which appear only once. In regard to this clone: No antigen is known for it.

General observations from the study: The productive fraction for most TCR beta V segments was about 90% or about 30% in an earlier analysis. Analyzed later, most CMV-associated TCR beta chains appeared HLA-restricted. In a later analysis, V- and J-gene trimming of beta chains associated with a DCLRE1C missense variant, replicated independently. As confirmed in vitro, three CMV-associated chains were specific for CMV antigens.

The CDR3 is 16 amino acids. The V end was cut by 0 bases, the J end by 7 bases, with 19 bases between. Germline V CDR1 and CDR2: MNHNY, SVGAGI (reference sequence). The chain is built from TRBV6-6 and TRBJ2-7; D perhaps matches TRBD2 (6 bases). Sample: PBMCs. The origin of this receptor is a woman under 30 in good health and CMV-seronegative. The CDR3 DNA is TGTGCCAGCAGTTACTCTCCGGGACTGACGAATCGGGAGCAGTACTTC. Residues: CASSYSPGLTNREQYF.